The 10 T cell receptor beta chains reported below all come from one sample, sequenced in a study of response to subunit inactivated influenza vaccine. In TCRdb, the RT-PCR reads were re-called with MiXCR into one record per CDR3 protein. Of 530,000 or so distinct CDR3 sequences in the sample, approximately 15% were seen once. Sequencing was performed on PBMCs from blood, taken approximately 13 days after vaccination. These receptors all stem from a man aged 45-65 years who received an inactivated influenza vaccine.

This clonotype was counted only a few times. The V and J genes are TRBV7-8 and TRBJ2-3; 8 bases line up with TRBD2. CDR3 size: 16 residues. In germline, CDR1 is SGHVS, CDR2 FQNEAQ. J was trimmed by 3 bases and V by 5 bases; bases with no gene match: 10. CDR3 coding DNA: TGTGCCAGCAGCAAATCCTTAGCGGGGATAACAGATACGCAGTATTTT. It specifies CASSKSLAGITDTQYF.

This clonotype was seen a handful of times. The chain uses TRBV7-9 and TRBJ1-1, with 7 bases matching TRBD1. V gave up 6 bases and J gave up 5 bases; unmatched junction bases: 9. Germline loops: CDR1 SEHNR, CDR2 FQNEAQ (reference sequence). The CDR3 consists of 14 residues. CDR3 residues: CASRPGGSVTEAFF. The CDR3 DNA is TGTGCCAGCAGACCAGGGGGTTCGGTGACTGAAGCTTTCTTT. Complete variable domain (other parts from reference TRBV7-9 and TRBJ1-1): DTGVSQNPRHKITKRGQNVTFRCDPISEHNRLYWYRQTLGQGPEFLTYFQNEAQLEKSRLLSDRFSAERPKGSFSTLEIQRTEQGDSAMYLCASRPGGSVTEAFFGQGTRLTVV.

This clonotype came up many times. The chain links TRBV29-1 to TRBJ2-7; TRBD2 agrees at 13 bases. The CDR3 runs to 14 residues. The germline V gene encodes CDR1 SQVTM and CDR2 ANQGSEA. V shed 7 bases and J 2 bases; nucleotides not matched to a gene: 5. This chain's CDR3 is CSATTSGGPYEQYF. The CDR3 region has the DNA TGCAGCGCCACGACTAGCGGGGGGCCCTACGAGCAGTACTTC.

This clonotype was picked up many times. Sequence at one end of the junction differs from germline and may be a read error. The chain carries TRBV5-1 and TRBJ1-5; D unclear. There are 13 residues in the CDR3. Germline V CDR1 and CDR2: SGHRS, YFSETQ. The CDR3 DNA sequence: TGTGCCAGCAGCTTAGCGCCAGATCAGCCCCAGCATTTT. Its translation: CASSLAPDQPQHF.

The chain couples TRBV14 to TRBJ1-2; 9 nucleotides line up with TRBD1. Germline CDR1 is SGHDN and CDR2 is FVKESK. The J segment lost 4 bases and the V segment lost 4 bases, leaving 4 bases of the junction unmatched. The CDR3 consists of 14 residues. The CDR3 region has the DNA TGTGCCAGCAGCCCGGACAGGGGTTTCTATGGCTACACCTTC. It encodes CASSPDRGFYGYTF.

The gene calls are TRBV4-2 and TRBJ1-5; D not resolved. V dropped 3 bases and J dropped 2 bases, with 8 bases sitting between them. The CDR3 sequence is 14 residues long. Germline loops: CDR1 LGHNA, CDR2 YNFKEQ. CDR3 nucleotides: TGTGCCAGCAGCCAGAGGGCAGGCAATCAGCCCCAGCATTTT. This encodes CASSQRAGNQPQHF.

J is TRBJ2-2 and V is TRBV5-1, with 8 bases lining up with TRBD2. CDR3 size: 19 residues. CDR1 and CDR2 (germline): SGHRS, YFSETQ. V lost 5 bases and J lost 0; bases outside the gene matches: 15. This CDR3 is CASRSLAAGPFANTGELFF. The CDR3 nucleotides read TGCGCCAGCAGGTCACTAGCGGCAGGGCCATTCGCGAACACCGGGGAGCTGTTTTTT.

This chain connects TRBV6-2 or TRBV6-3 to TRBJ2-5; 10 nucleotides line up with TRBD2. The germline CDR1 and CDR2 sequences are MNHEY and SVGEGT. The V segment lost 6 bases and the J segment 5 bases; nucleotides outside the gene matches: 9. The CDR3 runs to 15 residues. CDR3 in DNA: TGTGCCAGCAGACACTCAGCGGGGGGGGCCGAGACCCAGTACTTC. Protein: CASRHSAGGAETQYF.

The rearrangement uses TRBV6-1 and TRBJ2-3; D ambiguous. Germline V gene data show CDR1 as MNHNS and CDR2 as SASEGT. The CDR3 consists of 14 residues. Trimming cost V 6 bases and J 7 bases, with 17 bases left between them. Written as DNA, the CDR3 is TGTGCCAGCAGCTCCGGAATAGCCAGCCATACGCAGTATTTT. This translates into CASSSGIASHTQYF.

This clonotype showed up just a few times. The chain couples TRBV28 to TRBJ2-7; either TRBD1 or TRBD2 may supply D (5 bases each). Germline CDR1 MDHEN, CDR2 SYDVKM. The V end was cut by 6 bases, the J end by 3 bases, with 18 bases between. The CDR3 sequence is 15 residues long. The CDR3: CASSGLGQGVYEQYF. The CDR3 DNA follows: TGTGCCAGCAGCGGTCTGGGGCAGGGAGTCTACGAGCAGTACTTC.